Reported below is one TCR beta chain. The antigen remains undetermined. TCR beta libraries carry UMIs added by 5'RACE template switching. TCRdb processed the 5' RACE reads again and assigns one entry to each CDR3 protein, with no DNA. The sample's table shows about 390,000 distinct CDR3 sequences. This entry comes from a study of T cells expressing NK-cell markers. Study observations and caveats: The HCMV specificity of the expanded NKG2C+ T cell clones stayed unresolved.

The receptor was isolated from a woman aged 45 to 65 in good health. The sequenced sample consisted of blood T cells: a sorted CD56 or NKG2C T cell subset, CD4+ or CD8+ T cells, or bulk PBMC T cells (not recorded which).

CDR3 loop: CAWSGTGQGSPYEQYF. The V call is TRBV30, the J call TRBJ2-7; TCRdb designates TRBD1, a call that cannot be tested without DNA. CDR3 length: 16 residues. Germline values: CDR1 GTSNPN, CDR2 SVGIG (reference sequence).